This T cell receptor beta chain is from a study of response to subunit inactivated influenza vaccine. General study points: The study's authors posited that every seasonal influenza vaccination enlists few new T cells.

Trimming stripped 3 bases from V and 2 bases from J, with 15 bases between. CDR1 is SGDLS and CDR2 is YYNGEE in the germline V gene. CDR3 length equals 16 residues. Via MiXCR, TCRdb re-called the RT-PCR reads, giving one row per CDR3 protein. The data contain about 190,000 distinct CDR3 sequences, roughly an eighth of them seen just once; the ten biggest clones take up 20% to 30%. As to this clonotype: The target antigen is unknown.

Material: CD8+ T cells sorted from PBMCs, obtained roughly 5 days after vaccination. V is TRBV9 and J is TRBJ2-1; maybe TRBD2 (7 bases). The receptor was isolated from a man in his forties or fifties who received an inactivated influenza vaccine. The CDR3 protein is CASSGGGGGPYNEQFF. CDR3 DNA: TGTGCCAGCAGCGGCGGAGGGGGGGGGCCCTACAATGAGCAGTTCTTC.